Many counts were recorded for the clone carrying this T cell receptor beta chain. Losses at the gene ends were 2 bases for V and 2 bases for J; bases not matched to a gene: 12. Germline loops: CDR1 ENHRY, CDR2 SYGVKD. The CDR3 sequence is 18 residues long. The sample originates from a study of shared clonotypes between healthy human individuals. The repertoire was sequenced with immunoSEQ multiplex PCR; TCRdb's copy has only in-frame clones and lacks some. This table holds about half a million clones, more than 70% found once. The clonotype comes from a middle-aged woman in good health. Some clones in this sample may be carry-over from other donors' samples. This chain joins TRBV10-3 and TRBJ1-2; TRBD1 agrees at 9 bases. The sequencing input was PBMCs. The DNA for the CDR3 is TGTGCCATCAGTGAGCCCGGGACAGGGACAAAAGTCAACTATGGCTACACCTTC. As protein: CAISEPGTGTKVNYGYTF.